The T cell receptor beta chain described here comes from a study of blood T cell repertoires in COVID-19. In the study overall: COVID-19 samples collected from the United States, Italy and Spain covered acute and convalescent phases.

The assay was immunoSEQ multiplex PCR, and TCRdb's table has in-frame clones only and misses some. There are about 240,000 clones in the sample; roughly 87% occur only once, and 2% to 3% lies in the top ten. This CDR3 has 13 residues. With 6 bases removed from V and 6 bases from J, the gap between germline ends came to 17 bases. Germline V CDR1 and CDR2: SQVTM, ANQGSEA. Recruitment covered about two dozen US areas and drew participants whose ages spanned roughly 18 to 95 years. Participants were placed into cohorts based on the clinical history they reported. Sequencing was done on a sample of PBMCs or T cells enriched from blood (not recorded which). The origin of this receptor is a woman in her twenties or thirties with acute COVID-19. The J gene is TRBJ1-1, the V gene TRBV29-1, with D maybe TRBD1 (6 bases). The CDR3 coding sequence is TGCAGCGTAGCTAACAGGGAAGGAGCTGAAGCTTTCTTT. It specifies CSVANREGAEAFF.